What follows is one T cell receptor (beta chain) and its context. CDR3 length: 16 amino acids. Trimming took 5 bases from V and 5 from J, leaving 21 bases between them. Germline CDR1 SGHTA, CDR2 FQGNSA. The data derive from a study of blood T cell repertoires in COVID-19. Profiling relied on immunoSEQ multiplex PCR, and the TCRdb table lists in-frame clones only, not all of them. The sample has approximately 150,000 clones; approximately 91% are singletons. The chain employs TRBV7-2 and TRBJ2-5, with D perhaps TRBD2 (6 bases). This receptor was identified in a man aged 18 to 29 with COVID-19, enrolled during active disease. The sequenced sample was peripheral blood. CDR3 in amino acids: CASSLTPGVSGETQYF. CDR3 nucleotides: TGTGCCAGCAGCCTGACCCCGGGAGTTAGTGGGGAGACCCAGTACTTC. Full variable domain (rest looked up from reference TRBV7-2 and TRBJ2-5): GAGVSQSPSNKVTEKGKDVELRCDPISGHTALYWYRQSLGQGLEFLIYFQGNSAPDKSGLPSDRFSAERTGGSVSTLTIQRTQQEDSAVYLCASSLTPGVSGETQYFGPGTRLLVL.